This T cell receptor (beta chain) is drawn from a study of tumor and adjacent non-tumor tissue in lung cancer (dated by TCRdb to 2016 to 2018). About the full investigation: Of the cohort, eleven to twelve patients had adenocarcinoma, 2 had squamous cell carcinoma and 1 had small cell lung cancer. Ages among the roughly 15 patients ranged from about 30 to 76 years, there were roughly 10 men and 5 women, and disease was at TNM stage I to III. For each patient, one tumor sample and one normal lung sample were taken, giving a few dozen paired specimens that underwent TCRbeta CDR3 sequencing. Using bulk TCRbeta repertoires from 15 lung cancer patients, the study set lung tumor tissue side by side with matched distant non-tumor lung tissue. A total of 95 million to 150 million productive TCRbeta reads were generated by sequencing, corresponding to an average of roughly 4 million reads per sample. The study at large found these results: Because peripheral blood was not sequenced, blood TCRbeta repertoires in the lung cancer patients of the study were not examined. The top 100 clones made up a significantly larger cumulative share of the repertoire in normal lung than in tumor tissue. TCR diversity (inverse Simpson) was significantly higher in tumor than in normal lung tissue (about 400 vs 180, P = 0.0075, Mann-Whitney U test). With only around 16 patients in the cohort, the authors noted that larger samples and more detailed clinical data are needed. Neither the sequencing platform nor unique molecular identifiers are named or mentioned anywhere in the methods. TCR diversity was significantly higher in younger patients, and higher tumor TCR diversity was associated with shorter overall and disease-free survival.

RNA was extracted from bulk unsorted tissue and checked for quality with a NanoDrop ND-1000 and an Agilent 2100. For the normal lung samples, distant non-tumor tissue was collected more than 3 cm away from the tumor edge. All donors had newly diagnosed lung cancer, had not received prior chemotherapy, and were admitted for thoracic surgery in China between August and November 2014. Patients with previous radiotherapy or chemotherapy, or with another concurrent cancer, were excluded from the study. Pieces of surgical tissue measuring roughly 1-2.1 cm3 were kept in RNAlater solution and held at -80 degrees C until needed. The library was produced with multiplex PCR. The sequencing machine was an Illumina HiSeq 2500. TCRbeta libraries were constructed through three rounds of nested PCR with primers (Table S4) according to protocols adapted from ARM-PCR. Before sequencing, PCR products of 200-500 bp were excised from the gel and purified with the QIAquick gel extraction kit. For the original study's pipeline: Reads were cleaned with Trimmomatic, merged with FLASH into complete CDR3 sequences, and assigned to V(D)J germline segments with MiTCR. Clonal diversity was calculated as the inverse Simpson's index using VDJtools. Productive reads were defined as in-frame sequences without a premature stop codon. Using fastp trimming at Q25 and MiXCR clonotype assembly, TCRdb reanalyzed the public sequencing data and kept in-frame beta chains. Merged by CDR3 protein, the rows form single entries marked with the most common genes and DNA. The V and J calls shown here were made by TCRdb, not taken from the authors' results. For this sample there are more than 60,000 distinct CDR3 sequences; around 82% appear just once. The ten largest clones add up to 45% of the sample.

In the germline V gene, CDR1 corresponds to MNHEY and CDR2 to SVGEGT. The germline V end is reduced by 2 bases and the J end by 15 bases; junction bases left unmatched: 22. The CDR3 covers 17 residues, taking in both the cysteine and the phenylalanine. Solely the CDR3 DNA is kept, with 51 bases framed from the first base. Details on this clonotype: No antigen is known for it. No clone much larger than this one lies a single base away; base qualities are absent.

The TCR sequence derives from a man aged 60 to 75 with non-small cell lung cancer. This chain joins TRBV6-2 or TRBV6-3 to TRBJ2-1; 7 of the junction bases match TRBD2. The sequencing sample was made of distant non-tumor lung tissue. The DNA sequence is TGTGCCAGCAGTTACAATATGCGCGGGAGTTTCCCCCCTGAGTGGTTCTTC. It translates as CASSYNMRGSFPPEWFF.